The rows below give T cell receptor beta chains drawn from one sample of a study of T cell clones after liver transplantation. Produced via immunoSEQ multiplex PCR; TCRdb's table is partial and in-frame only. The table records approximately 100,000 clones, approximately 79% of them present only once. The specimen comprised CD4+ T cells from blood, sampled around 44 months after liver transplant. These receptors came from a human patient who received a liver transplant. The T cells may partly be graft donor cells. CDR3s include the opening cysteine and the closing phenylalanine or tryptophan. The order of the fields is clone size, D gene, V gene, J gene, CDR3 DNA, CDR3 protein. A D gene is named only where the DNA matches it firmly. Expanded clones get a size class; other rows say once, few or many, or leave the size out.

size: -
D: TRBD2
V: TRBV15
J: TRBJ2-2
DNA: TGTGCCACCAGCCTTTGGGGGGGGTTGAGGGAGCTGTTTTTT
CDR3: CATSLWGGLRELFF

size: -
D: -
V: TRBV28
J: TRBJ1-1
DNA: TGTGCCAGCAGTCAACCTCCGGGCCCCGGAAACCCTGAAGCTTTCTTT
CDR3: CASSQPPGPGNPEAFF

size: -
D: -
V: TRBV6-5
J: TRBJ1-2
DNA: TGTGCCACCAGAGGGTTGGAGGGTCATGGCTACACCTTC
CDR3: CATRGLEGHGYTF

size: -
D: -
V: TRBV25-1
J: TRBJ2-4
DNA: TGTGCCAGCAGTGAACGCCCCGGGGGGAGAGGGGGGAACATTCAGTACTTC
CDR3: CASSERPGGRGGNIQYF

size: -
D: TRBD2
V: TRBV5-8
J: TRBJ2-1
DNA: TGTGCCAGCAGCTTTGGCGGGGGGTCGGGTCGGGAGCAGTTCTTC
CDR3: CASSFGGGSGREQFF

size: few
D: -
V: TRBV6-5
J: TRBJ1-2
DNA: TGTGCCAGCAGTTCCCCACGGCCAGCTTATGGCTACACCTTC
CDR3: CASSSPRPAYGYTF

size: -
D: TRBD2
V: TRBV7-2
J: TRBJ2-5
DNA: TGTGCCAGCAGCTTACTCAGCGGGGGGGAACAAGAGACCCAGTACTTC
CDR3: CASSLLSGGEQETQYF

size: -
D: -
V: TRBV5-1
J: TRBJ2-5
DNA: TGCGCCAGCAGCTCTCAGGGTGTAAGGGAAGAGACCCAGTACTTC
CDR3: CASSSQGVREETQYF

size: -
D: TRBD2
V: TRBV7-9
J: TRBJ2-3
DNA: TGTGCCAGCAGCTTAGCGGGGGGGTTCACGACGCAGTATTTT
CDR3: CASSLAGGFTTQYF

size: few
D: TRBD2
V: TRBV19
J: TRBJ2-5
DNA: TGTGCCAGTAGTATGATTAGCGGGGGAACGGAGACCCAGTACTTC
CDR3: CASSMISGGTETQYF

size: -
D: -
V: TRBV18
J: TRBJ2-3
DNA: TGTGCCAGCTCACCACCTGGGGCCTTGGTCGCAGATACGCAGTATTTT
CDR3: CASSPPGALVADTQYF

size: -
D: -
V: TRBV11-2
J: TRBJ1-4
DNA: TGTGCCAGCAGCTTAGGGGTGGGAGGGGGTGAAAAACTGTTTTTT
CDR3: CASSLGVGGGEKLFF